What follows are 9 T cell receptor beta chains derived from one specimen sequenced in a study of T cells in Graves' hyperthyroidism and ophthalmopathy. RNA transcripts yielded amplified TCR beta CDR3 regions. A set of HTBI primers served as the primers for a first-round RT-PCR of the TCR CDR3. TCRdb fed the multiplex PCR reads into MiXCR, producing one record per CDR3 protein. The sample shows around 600,000 distinct CDR3 sequences, just under 45% of them seen only once. Sequenced material: peripheral blood or thyroid tissue (not recorded which). These receptors originate from an adult man with Graves' disease, either hyperthyroidism or ophthalmopathy (not recorded which).

This sequence joins TRBV7-9 and TRBJ2-2; D possibly corresponds to TRBD2 (6 bases). V dropped 4 bases and J dropped 6 bases, with 18 bases sitting between them. Germline-derived CDR1 and CDR2 are SEHNR and FQNEAQ (reference sequence). CDR3 length: 16 residues. Here the CDR3 reads CASSSWSGGQAGELFF. The CDR3 bases are TGTGCCAGCAGCTCCTGGTCAGGAGGGCAGGCCGGGGAGCTGTTTTTT.

This clonotype was found a few times. This rearrangement joins TRBV2 to TRBJ1-2; possible D gene TRBD1, 6 bases. V lost 9 bases to trimming and J lost 3 bases, with 17 bases between them. CDR1 is SNHLY and CDR2 is FYNNEI in the germline V gene. The CDR3 is 14 residues long. CDR3 DNA sequence: TGTGCCAGTCTAAAAAACAGGGACCACTATGGCTACACCTTC. The encoded protein is CASLKNRDHYGYTF.

This clonotype was recorded at least ten times. This chain links TRBV2 with TRBJ2-7; no reliable D call. The germline V gene has CDR1 SNHLY and CDR2 FYNNEI. V was shortened by 4 bases and J by 3 bases, with 10 bases between the two germline ends. The CDR3 spans 13 residues. CDR3 sequence: CASSVLDVYEQYF. The CDR3 DNA sequence: TGTGCCAGCAGTGTGTTAGATGTCTACGAGCAGTACTTC.

The chain has TRBV9 and TRBJ1-2; no clear D. Germline V lookup: CDR1 SGDLS, CDR2 YYNGEE. Trimming stripped 5 bases from V and 3 bases from J, with 5 bases between. This CDR3 region has 11 residues. The CDR3 nucleotides read TGTGCCAGCAGGGACGACTATGGCTACACCTTC. Its protein is CASRDDYGYTF.

Remarks on this clonotype: The final CDR3 position lacks the conserved phenylalanine or tryptophan, pointing to a likely read error. The genes are TRBV15 and TRBJ2-7; D unresolved. V lost 0 bases and J lost 3, with 6 bases in between. From germline, CDR1 is LNHNV and CDR2 YYDKDF (reference sequence). The CDR3 has 13 amino acids. CDR3 in amino acids: CATSRDSSYEQYL. The CDR3 nucleotides read TGTGCCACCAGCAGAGATTCTAGCTACGAGCAGTACTTG.

The chain is built from TRBV15 and TRBJ2-2; 8 bases align to TRBD2. V lost 5 bases to trimming and J lost 4 bases; unmatched junction nucleotides: 9. This CDR3 spans 16 amino acids. Germline CDR1 reads LNHNV; CDR2 reads YYDKDF (reference sequence). The CDR3 region is CATSGVQGLVTGELFF. DNA of the CDR3: TGTGCCACCAGCGGGGTGCAGGGACTAGTCACCGGGGAGCTGTTTTTT. Looking up the rest from reference TRBV15 and TRBJ2-2 gives the full variable domain: DAMVIQNPRYQVTQFGKPVTLSCSQTLNHNVMYWYQQKSSQAPKLLFHYYDKDFNNEADTPDNFQSRRPNTSFCFLDIRSPGLGDTAMYLCATSGVQGLVTGELFFGEGSRLTVL.

In its sample, this clonotype was seen a few times. The CDR3 DNA reads as TGCAGCGTTGAACCCGGGCGTGGGGAAAGAGAAACCCAGTACTTC. Encoded protein: CSVEPGRGERETQYF. This chain uses TRBV29-1 with TRBJ2-5; D uncertain. Germline V gene data show CDR1 as SQVTM and CDR2 as ANQGSEA. Trimming shortened V by 2 bases and J by 8 bases, and 21 bases separated the two germline ends. The CDR3 is 15 residues long.

This clonotype appeared many times. The J gene is TRBJ2-5, the V gene TRBV20-1, with 12 positions matching TRBD2. V gave up 5 bases and J gave up 5 bases; unmatched junction bases: 6. The CDR3 has 14 residues. In germline, CDR1 is DFQATT, CDR2 SNEGSKA (reference sequence). DNA of the CDR3: TGCAGTGCTTCGACTAGCGGGAGTCCGGAGACCCAGTACTTC. Residues: CSASTSGSPETQYF.

This sequence joins TRBV12-3 or TRBV12-4 and TRBJ1-4; D perhaps matches TRBD1 (5 bases). Between the trimmed V and J ends, which lost 7 bases and 13 bases, there was a span of 16 bases. The CDR3 loop spans 12 amino acids. The CDR3 DNA reads TGTGCCAGCAAAGAATCCGGGGACCCACTGTTTTTT. Translated, it gives CASKESGDPLFF.